The 32 T cell receptor beta chains below come from one sample, sequenced in a study of beta chain features in type 1 diabetes. The antigens these receptors bind are not known. Study findings and constraints: Shorter TCRB CDR3s, moderately but significantly so, marked every one of the four CD4+ subsets in Type 1 diabetes patients.

Expressed TCRB transcripts were sequenced, since all the RNA that had been isolated was reverse transcribed. Sequencing used immunoSEQ multiplex PCR; TCRdb keeps in-frame clones, though not all of them. The sample includes some 360,000 clones, about 10% seen only once; the top ten take 0.55% to 0.75%. Sequences were obtained from central memory CD4+ T cells from blood. The source is a man aged 25 to 40 with type 1 diabetes.

This clone was observed a handful of times. V is TRBV4-3 and J is TRBJ1-5; D is possibly TRBD1 (5 bases). The CDR3 covers 15 residues. Germline V gives CDR1 LGHNA, CDR2 YSLEER. Trimming took off 0 bases at V and 6 bases at J, with 12 bases between the two ends. The CDR3 nucleotides read TGCGCCAGCAGCCAAGATTTGGGGGGGACTCAGCCCCAGCATTTT. Translating it yields CASSQDLGGTQPQHF.

Ten or more counts support this clone. The CDR3 region has the DNA TGTGCCAGCAGTGACAACTCTGGAAACACCATATATTTT. Translated, it gives CASSDNSGNTIYF. This chain joins TRBV6-6 and TRBJ1-3; the D is unclear. Between the trimmed V and J ends, which lost 5 bases and 0 bases, there was a span of 5 bases. This CDR3 has 13 residues. Looked up from germline, CDR1 is MNHNY and CDR2 is SVGAGI (reference sequence).

This clone was detected only a few times. The chain joins TRBV7-9 to TRBJ2-7; 10 bases agree with TRBD2. The germline gives CDR1 SEHNR, CDR2 FQNEAQ (reference sequence). This CDR3 spans 15 amino acids. V trimming: 2 bases; J trimming: 3 bases; junction bases outside the gene matches: 4. The CDR3 spells CASSLSSGSGYEQYF. CDR3 in DNA: TGTGCCAGCAGCTTATCTAGCGGGAGTGGCTACGAGCAGTACTTC.

This clone was detected only a few times. V gene TRBV18 combines with J gene TRBJ2-7, with 7 nucleotides matching TRBD1. After removal of 5 bases from V and 2 bases from J, the junction contained 6 bases not matched to a gene. The CDR3 spans 14 residues. Per the germline V gene, CDR1 is KGHSH and CDR2 is LQKENI. This chain's CDR3 is CASSRRQGPYEQYF. In DNA, the CDR3 is TGTGCCAGCTCAAGACGACAGGGACCCTACGAGCAGTACTTC.

The chain recombines TRBV2 with TRBJ2-5; 7 nucleotides agree with TRBD2. From germline, CDR1 is SNHLY and CDR2 FYNNEI. This CDR3 is 13 amino acids long. Unmatched junction bases numbered 5, after V lost 3 bases and J lost 7 bases. In nucleotides, the CDR3 is TGTGCCAGCAGTGAGCGGGGGTCAGTGACCCAGTACTTC. Translated: CASSERGSVTQYF.

This clone was seen a handful of times. The V and J genes are TRBV21-1 and TRBJ2-5; TRBD2, the table's D call, was not compared with the DNA. TRBV21-1 constitutes a pseudogene. The CDR3 contains 19 residues. The DNA for the CDR3 is TGTGCCAGCAGCAAAGAAGCGGGGACTAGCGGGAGGGCCCAAGAGACCCAGTACTTC. Translation: CASSKEAGTSGRAQETQYF.

This clone has just a few counts. The V and J genes are TRBV11-2 and TRBJ1-4; 8 bases map to TRBD1. Unmatched junction bases numbered 5, after V lost 5 bases and J lost 0 bases. The CDR3 length is 16 residues. The germline V gene has CDR1 SGHAT and CDR2 FQNNGV. DNA of the CDR3: TGTGCCAGCAGCCAGACAGGGGCTGCAACTAATGAAAAACTGTTTTTT. This gives the protein CASSQTGAATNEKLFF.

This clone occurred once. A far larger clone is one base from this, pointing to a likely read error. The V and J genes are TRBV4-2 and TRBJ2-5; TRBD2 might be the D (7 bases). CDR1 is LGHNA, CDR2 YNFKEQ, per germline. The CDR3 is 15 amino acids. CDR3: CARSHGGGAQETQYF. DNA of the CDR3: TGTGCCCGCAGCCATGGGGGGGGCGCGCAGGAGACCCAGTACTTC.

This clone has more than one count but fewer than ten. The gene calls are TRBV6-1 and TRBJ1-1; D is possibly TRBD1 (6 bases). The length of the CDR3 is 14 residues. V lost 6 bases and J 4 bases, leaving 15 bases between the germline ends. Germline V gene sequence: CDR1 MNHNS, CDR2 SASEGT. The CDR3 loop reads CASSLRGAGTEAFF. DNA for the CDR3: TGTGCCAGCAGCCTTCGGGGGGCAGGCACTGAAGCTTTCTTT.

As to this clone: Other DNA variants within this sample encode the same CDR3. The chain links TRBV5-1 to TRBJ2-5; D gene uncertain. V was shortened by 0 bases and J by 4 bases, with 4 bases between the two germline ends. The CDR3 covers 12 residues. The germline CDR1 and CDR2 sequences are SGHRS and YFSETQ. CDR3 nucleotide sequence: TGCGCCAGCAGCTTGGCGAGAGAGACCCAGTACTTC. Protein: CASSLARETQYF.

This clone came up many times. This chain uses TRBV10-3 with TRBJ1-2; 7 nucleotides line up with TRBD1. Germline V gives CDR1 ENHRY, CDR2 SYGVKD. CDR3 length equals 14 residues. Trimming at V came to 8 bases and at J to 0 bases, leaving 6 bases not matched to a gene. The CDR3 DNA sequence: TGTGCCATCCGGGGGACAGATACTAACTATGGCTACACCTTC. Translated: CAIRGTDTNYGYTF.

In this sample, this clone turned up a few times. V gene TRBV29-1 combines with J gene TRBJ2-3; possible D gene TRBD1, 5 bases. With 3 bases removed from V and 0 bases from J, the gap between germline ends came to 10 bases. Germline lookup yields CDR1 SQVTM and CDR2 ANQGSEA. This CDR3 spans 14 amino acids. The CDR3 here is CSVDSGFSTDTQYF. CDR3 nucleotides: TGCAGCGTTGATTCAGGGTTTAGCACAGATACGCAGTATTTT.

The table lists this clone with a few counts. This rearrangement joins TRBV7-9 to TRBJ2-1; maybe TRBD2 (6 bases). Trimming left V 5 bases short and J 5 bases short, with 13 bases between. CDR3 size: 14 residues. The germline V gene encodes CDR1 SEHNR and CDR2 FQNEAQ (reference sequence). CDR3 sequence reads: CASSPGVNNNEQFF. The CDR3 DNA follows: TGTGCCAGCAGCCCGGGGGTAAACAACAATGAGCAGTTCTTC. Based on the CDR3 plus reference TRBV7-9 and TRBJ2-1, the full variable domain is DTGVSQNPRHKITKRGQNVTFRCDPISEHNRLYWYRQTLGQGPEFLTYFQNEAQLEKSRLLSDRFSAERPKGSFSTLEIQRTEQGDSAMYLCASSPGVNNNEQFFGPGTRLTVL.

This clone came up many times. The J gene is TRBJ1-5, the V gene TRBV28; a weak D match, TRBD1 (6 bases). The CDR3 covers 13 residues. Trimming removed 8 bases from V and 5 bases from J, with 13 bases in between. CDR1 and CDR2 from the germline V gene are MDHEN and SYDVKM. The CDR3 sequence: CASWGRVDQPQHF. DNA of the CDR3: TGTGCCAGCTGGGGGCGCGTAGATCAGCCCCAGCATTTT.

This chain connects TRBV12-5 to TRBJ1-2; 7 bases fit TRBD1. The CDR3 runs to 13 residues. CDR1 LGHNT and CDR2 FRNRAP come from the germline V gene. Trimming at V came to 6 bases and at J to 4 bases, leaving 5 bases not matched to a gene. CDR3 DNA sequence: TGTGCTAGTGGGGTCAGGGACAGCTATGGCTACACCTTC. Protein product: CASGVRDSYGYTF.

This clone was seen repeatedly, ten times or more. The DNA is left out, because the CDR3 cannot be placed on it with certainty; the CDR3 is given as TCRdb lists it. This sequence joins TRBV7-2 and TRBJ2-3; the listed D gene, TRBD1, was not tested against the DNA. The CDR3 comprises 13 residues, both ends counted. CDR1 is SGHTA, CDR2 FQGNSA, per germline. CDR3: CASSLVGTGNSYF.

CDR3 loop: CASSSGMGPLDTIYF. The CDR3, as DNA: TGTGCCAGCAGCAGTGGGATGGGCCCCCTGGACACCATATATTTT. This sequence joins TRBV5-8 and TRBJ1-3; D is unclear. CDR3 length: 15 residues. Trimming stripped 4 bases from V and 8 bases from J, with 19 bases between. The germline gives CDR1 SGHTS, CDR2 YDEGEE.

About this clone: Given a much more abundant clone one base away, this may be a read error. The chain recombines TRBV11-1 with TRBJ2-5; TRBD1 might be the D (6 bases). Trimming removed 3 bases at V and 2 bases at J, with 7 bases between. Germline CDR1 SGHAT, CDR2 FQDESV (reference sequence). This CDR3 has 13 amino acids. The CDR3 sequence is CASSFGQQETQYF. The CDR3 nucleotides read TGTGCCAGCAGCTTTGGACAGCAAGAGACCCAGTACTTC.

The sample holds a few counts of this clone. The chain recombines TRBV7-2 with TRBJ2-3, with 7 bases aligning to TRBD2. With 8 bases clipped from V and 0 bases from J, the junction kept 8 bases outside the gene matches. CDR3 length: 15 residues. Germline V CDR1 and CDR2: SGHTA, FQGNSA. Here the CDR3 DNA reads TGTGCCAGCCCTCTGGGGGGGGGTAGCACAGATACGCAGTATTTT. Amino acids: CASPLGGGSTDTQYF. Variable domain in full (rest from reference TRBV7-2 and TRBJ2-3): GAGVSQSPSNKVTEKGKDVELRCDPISGHTALYWYRQSLGQGLEFLIYFQGNSAPDKSGLPSDRFSAERTGGSVSTLTIQRTQQEDSAVYLCASPLGGGSTDTQYFGPGTRLTVL.

The chain carries TRBV19 and TRBJ2-1, with TRBD2 matching over 7 bases. The CDR3 totals 16 residues. Looked up from germline, CDR1 is LNHDA and CDR2 is SQIVND (reference sequence). V shed 3 bases and J 8 bases; nucleotides not matched to a gene: 13. CDR3 region: CASSIMSGTGGDEQFF. The CDR3 coding sequence is TGTGCCAGTAGTATCATGTCGGGAACGGGGGGTGATGAGCAGTTCTTC. Together with reference TRBV19 and TRBJ2-1, the CDR3 gives the full variable domain: DGGITQSPKYLFRKEGQNVTLSCEQNLNHDAMYWYRQDPGQGLRLIYYSQIVNDFQKGDIAEGYSVSREKKESFPLTVTSAQKNPTAFYLCASSIMSGTGGDEQFFGPGTRLTVL.

This clone was found a few times. This sequence joins TRBV7-9 and TRBJ1-2, with 8 bases fitting TRBD1. The V and J ends lost 4 bases and 4 bases, in that order; junction bases with no gene match: 8. The CDR3 sequence is 15 residues long. Germline V lookup: CDR1 SEHNR, CDR2 FQNEAQ (reference sequence). CDR3 loop: CASSSSGQGAYGYTF. CDR3 sequence (DNA): TGTGCCAGCAGCTCCTCCGGACAGGGCGCCTATGGCTACACCTTC.

In its sample, this clone was seen a few times. The chain is built from TRBV7-9 and TRBJ2-6, with D possibly TRBD1 on 5 matching bases. There are 17 residues in the CDR3. Germline V CDR1 and CDR2: SEHNR, FQNEAQ (reference sequence). Trimming left V 5 bases short and J 2 bases short, with 16 bases between. The CDR3 loop is CASSPQGFSAGANVLTF. The CDR3 region has the DNA TGTGCCAGCAGCCCTCAGGGTTTCTCGGCTGGGGCCAACGTCCTGACTTTC.

The chain joins TRBV6-6 to TRBJ2-7; 7 nucleotides match TRBD2. Trimming took 3 bases from V and 3 from J; bases not matched to a gene: 8. CDR3 length equals 15 residues. Germline V CDR1 and CDR2: MNHNY, SVGAGI (reference sequence). CDR3 sequence reads: CASSYGWASGYEQYF. The CDR3 nucleotides read TGTGCCAGCAGTTATGGCTGGGCTAGCGGCTACGAGCAGTACTTC.

The CDR3 DNA reads as TGCGCCAGCAGCTTAGGGGACAGAGGCACCGGGGAGCTGTTTTTT. It translates to CASSLGDRGTGELFF. This chain uses TRBV5-1 with TRBJ2-2, with 7 bases matching TRBD1. Germline CDR1 reads SGHRS; CDR2 reads YFSETQ. The ends lost 2 bases at V and 4 bases at J; junction bases unmatched: 5. The CDR3 loop spans 15 amino acids.

The J gene is TRBJ2-7, the V gene TRBV10-3, with TRBD2 matching over 10 bases. The germline gives CDR1 ENHRY, CDR2 SYGVKD. This CDR3 has 16 residues. The J segment lost 4 bases and the V segment lost 7 bases, leaving 13 bases of the junction unmatched. The CDR3 region is CAINSKLAGVGYEQYF. In DNA form, the CDR3 reads TGTGCCATCAATTCGAAGCTAGCGGGAGTAGGGTACGAGCAGTACTTC.

The rearrangement links TRBV4-1 to TRBJ2-5; 7 nucleotides line up with TRBD2. J was trimmed by 3 bases and V by 5 bases; bases with no gene match: 12. The CDR3 extends over 16 amino acids. Germline CDR1 is MGHRA and CDR2 is YSYEKL. DNA for the CDR3: TGCGCCAGCAGCGAGACTAGCTCGCGAAGTGAAGAGACCCAGTACTTC. Translation: CASSETSSRSEETQYF.

This clone has a handful of counts. V and J are TRBV6-1 and TRBJ1-4; TRBD1 agrees at 8 bases. The J segment lost 10 bases and the V segment lost 8 bases, leaving 12 bases of the junction unmatched. The CDR3 has 14 amino acids. Germline assignment: CDR1 MNHNS and CDR2 SASEGT. The CDR3: CASHPPTGVGKLFF. CDR3 bases: TGTGCCAGCCACCCCCCGACAGGGGTCGGAAAACTGTTTTTT.

This clone was observed a few times. This chain connects TRBV28 to TRBJ1-5; TRBD1 aligns across 8 bases. The CDR3 has 14 residues. CDR1 and CDR2 from the germline V gene are MDHEN and SYDVKM. Trimming took 4 bases from V and 6 from J; bases not matched to a gene: 5. The CDR3 is CASSSGQGIQPQHF. The DNA of the CDR3 is TGTGCCAGCAGTTCAGGACAGGGTATTCAGCCCCAGCATTTT.

This clone appeared many times. The rearrangement links TRBV18 to TRBJ2-1; D may correspond to TRBD1 or TRBD2 (5 bases each). The CDR3 runs 14 residues. Trimming pared 0 bases from V and 7 bases from J, leaving 10 bases between. Germline V gene lookup returns CDR1 KGHSH and CDR2 LQKENI. CDR3 sequence: CASSPPGTANEQFF. CDR3 in DNA: TGTGCCAGCTCACCACCAGGGACGGCTAATGAGCAGTTCTTC.

This chain links TRBV7-2 with TRBJ2-7, with 8 bases aligning to TRBD2. Germline lookup yields CDR1 SGHTA and CDR2 FQGNSA. CDR3 size: 14 residues. V was pared by 0 bases and J by 5 bases, with 3 bases of the junction left unmatched. This chain's CDR3 is CASSLAPGGHEQYF. CDR3 DNA: TGTGCCAGCAGCTTAGCCCCGGGGGGGCACGAGCAGTACTTC.

This clone has at least ten counts. CDR3 sequence reads: CASRQGTGGEKLFF. For the CDR3, the DNA is TGTGCCAGCAGACAGGGGACCGGGGGTGAAAAACTGTTTTTT. V gene TRBV6-6 combines with J gene TRBJ1-4; TRBD1 aligns across 7 bases. There are 14 residues in the CDR3. Germline V CDR1 and CDR2: MNHNY, SVGAGI (reference sequence). V shed 6 bases and J 7 bases; nucleotides not matched to a gene: 8.

This clone has a handful of counts. CDR3 nucleotide sequence: TGTGCCAGCAATCCCGGGACTAGCGGGCACAATGAGCAGTTCTTC. Its translation is CASNPGTSGHNEQFF. The chain combines TRBV27 with TRBJ2-1, with 12 bases aligning to TRBD2. Trimming at V came to 7 bases and at J to 5 bases, leaving 6 bases not matched to a gene. Germline CDR1 is MNHEY and CDR2 is SMNVEV (reference sequence). This CDR3 has 15 amino acids.